Listed below are T cell receptor beta chains from one sample, sequenced in a study of early T cells in non-severe SARS-CoV-2 infection. TCRdb reprocessed the 5' RACE reads with MiXCR, giving one entry per CDR3 protein. The sample holds around 30,000 distinct CDR3 sequences, approximately 6% seen once. Sample: whole blood. These receptors were collected from an adult who was a healthcare worker with PCR-confirmed SARS-CoV-2 infection or an uninfected control (not recorded which). Both conserved end residues are part of each CDR3. D genes are given only for firm matches. Some rows have no size entry. The others give once, few or many, or a class for an expanded clone.

J: TRBJ2-1
V: TRBV7-7
size: many
D: -
length: 13
DNA: TGTGCCAGCAGCTTTGGTTTTGAGTATGAGCAGTTCTTC
CDR3: CASSFGFEYEQFF

J: TRBJ1-1
V: TRBV2
size: many
D: -
length: 14
DNA: TGTGCCAGCAGACCTAGTGGGGTCGTCGCTGAAGCTTTCTTT
CDR3: CASRPSGVVAEAFF

J: TRBJ1-1
V: TRBV6-6
size: few
D: -
length: 12
DNA: TGTGCCAGCACGGACAGGAACACTGAAGCTTTCTTT
CDR3: CASTDRNTEAFF

J: TRBJ1-5
V: TRBV12-3/TRBV12-4
size: -
D: -
length: 14
DNA: TGTGCCAGCAGTTTGGACTTACCAAATCAGCCCCAGCATTTT
CDR3: CASSLDLPNQPQHF

J: TRBJ2-7
V: TRBV5-1
size: many
D: -
length: 14
DNA: TGCGCCAGCAGCCGGCAGGGGCAATACTACGAGCAGTACTTC
CDR3: CASSRQGQYYEQYF

J: TRBJ2-1
V: TRBV20-1
size: many
D: TRBD1
length: 15
DNA: TGCAGTGCTAGAGATAAGGACAGGGGATACAATGAGCAGTTCTTC
CDR3: CSARDKDRGYNEQFF

J: TRBJ2-1
V: TRBV28
size: few
D: TRBD2
length: 16
DNA: TGTGCCAGCAGTTCCCCCCGGACTAGCGGGGGGAATGAGCAGTTCTTC
CDR3: CASSSPRTSGGNEQFF

J: TRBJ2-7
V: TRBV7-2
size: -
D: -
length: 15
DNA: TGTGCCAGCAGCTTAGTAGCGGAGGATATCTACGAGCAGTACTTC
CDR3: CASSLVAEDIYEQYF

J: TRBJ2-1
V: TRBV5-1
size: -
D: TRBD1
length: 15
DNA: TGCGCCAGCAGTTTAGACAGGGTTCTAAACAATGAGCAGTTCTTC
CDR3: CASSLDRVLNNEQFF

J: TRBJ2-3
V: TRBV3-1
size: -
D: -
length: 15
DNA: TGTGCCAGCAGCCCGCAATCCTCACTTTCAGATACGCAGTATTTT
CDR3: CASSPQSSLSDTQYF

J: TRBJ1-6
V: TRBV20-1
size: -
D: TRBD1
length: 14
DNA: TGCAGTGCTCCCCCCGGGACAGGGGATTCACCCCTCCACTTT
CDR3: CSAPPGTGDSPLHF

J: TRBJ2-3
V: TRBV11-2
size: -
D: TRBD1
length: 17
DNA: TGTGCCAGCAGCTTTTCCCCTGACAGGGCTTTCACAGATACGCAGTATTTT
CDR3: CASSFSPDRAFTDTQYF

J: TRBJ2-2
V: TRBV13
size: few
D: TRBD1
length: 16
DNA: TGTGCCAGCAGCCCCGGACAGGGAGGTCCCACCGGGGAGCTGTTTTTT
CDR3: CASSPGQGGPTGELFF

J: TRBJ2-1
V: TRBV7-6
size: many
D: TRBD2
length: 15
DNA: TGTGCCAGCACCTTGGGACTAGCGGGGTACAATGAGCAGTTCTTC
CDR3: CASTLGLAGYNEQFF

J: TRBJ2-1
V: TRBV7-2
size: many
D: TRBD1
length: 15
DNA: TGTGCCAGCAGGATGGACAGGGGGTCCTACAATGAGCAGTTCTTC
CDR3: CASRMDRGSYNEQFF

J: TRBJ2-1
V: TRBV12-3/TRBV12-4
size: many
D: -
length: 15
DNA: TGTGCCAGCAGTTTGTCCGGGGGTTGGAGAAATGAGCAGTTCTTC
CDR3: CASSLSGGWRNEQFF

J: TRBJ2-5
V: TRBV5-5
size: many
D: TRBD1
length: 11
DNA: TGTGCCAGCAGCCCAGGGGGGACCCAGTACTTC
CDR3: CASSPGGTQYF

J: TRBJ2-3
V: TRBV11-2
size: many
D: -
length: 13
DNA: TGTGCCAGCAGCTCTGGGGGGAAAGATACGCAGTATTTT
CDR3: CASSSGGKDTQYF

J: TRBJ1-5
V: TRBV29-1
size: -
D: TRBD1
length: 14
DNA: TGCAGCGTTGAAGGGACAGGGGGCAATCAGCCCCAGCATTTT
CDR3: CSVEGTGGNQPQHF

J: TRBJ2-3
V: TRBV28
size: many
D: -
length: 14
DNA: TGTGCCAGCGCCGGGACGGGGAACACAGATACGCAGTATTTT
CDR3: CASAGTGNTDTQYF

J: TRBJ1-5
V: TRBV6-6
size: many
D: -
length: 17
DNA: TGTGCCAGCGCCGACAAAATGGGACCACTCGCCAATCAGCCCCAGCATTTT
CDR3: CASADKMGPLANQPQHF

J: TRBJ1-2
V: TRBV7-2
size: many
D: TRBD1
length: 13
DNA: TGTGCCAGCAGCACCCAGGGGGGCTATGGCTACACCTTC
CDR3: CASSTQGGYGYTF

J: TRBJ2-3
V: TRBV24-1
size: few
D: -
length: 16
DNA: TGTGCCACCAGTGACTTCCGGGACAAGCACACAGATACGCAGTATTTT
CDR3: CATSDFRDKHTDTQYF

J: TRBJ2-6
V: TRBV11-2
size: many
D: -
length: 15
DNA: TGTGCCAGCAGCCGGAGTAGCTCTGGGGCCAACGTCCTGACTTTC
CDR3: CASSRSSSGANVLTF

J: TRBJ2-5
V: TRBV10-3
size: many
D: -
length: 14
DNA: TGTGCCATCAAGGCGACAGGCTCCCAAGAGACCCAGTACTTC
CDR3: CAIKATGSQETQYF

J: TRBJ2-5
V: TRBV11-2
size: many
D: TRBD1
length: 14
DNA: TGTGCCAGCAGCTCCAGGACAGGGATGAAGACCCAGTACTTC
CDR3: CASSSRTGMKTQYF

J: TRBJ2-2
V: TRBV7-9
size: many
D: -
length: 16
DNA: TGTGCCAGCAGCCCCCCCGGGACATCCCTAATCGGGGAGCTGTTTTTT
CDR3: CASSPPGTSLIGELFF

J: TRBJ2-5
V: TRBV3-1
size: many
D: -
length: 14
DNA: TGTGCCAGCAGCCAAGTATACGTACAAGAGACCCAGTACTTC
CDR3: CASSQVYVQETQYF

J: TRBJ2-6
V: TRBV3-1
size: many
D: TRBD1
length: 17
DNA: TGTGCCAGCAGCCAGGCGACAGGGATCTCTGGGGCCAACGTCCTGACTTTC
CDR3: CASSQATGISGANVLTF

J: TRBJ2-5
V: TRBV29-1
size: many
D: TRBD2
length: 11
DNA: TGCAGCGTTAGGGAGGGGGAGACCCAGTACTTC
CDR3: CSVREGETQYF

J: TRBJ1-1
V: TRBV19
size: few
D: -
length: 15
DNA: TGTGCCAGTAGCTCCCCGGACATCTTGGACACTGAAGCTTTCTTT
CDR3: CASSSPDILDTEAFF

J: TRBJ1-3
V: TRBV18
size: many
D: -
length: 14
DNA: TGTGCCAGCTCACAGACAGACTCTGGAAACACCATATATTTT
CDR3: CASSQTDSGNTIYF

J: TRBJ1-1
V: TRBV3-1
size: few
D: TRBD1
length: 15
DNA: TGTGCCAGCAGCCAGAGGGGACAGGAAAACACTGAAGCTTTCTTT
CDR3: CASSQRGQENTEAFF

J: TRBJ2-4
V: TRBV20-1
size: many
D: -
length: 14
DNA: TGCAGTGCTACCATGAACTTGGGTTGGGGCATTCAGTACTTC
CDR3: CSATMNLGWGIQYF

J: TRBJ2-2
V: TRBV13
size: -
D: -
length: 14
DNA: TGTGCCAGCAGCTTAGAGGGAGACATCGGGGAGCTGTTTTTT
CDR3: CASSLEGDIGELFF

J: TRBJ2-7
V: TRBV3-1
size: many
D: -
length: 16
DNA: TGTGCCAGCAGCCAAGTATCCGGGGGCAGGTCCTACGAGCAGTACTTC
CDR3: CASSQVSGGRSYEQYF

J: TRBJ2-1
V: TRBV10-1
size: many
D: TRBD2
length: 15
DNA: TGCGCCAGAGGGTCAAGCGGGGGGCCCCACAATGAGCAGTTCTTC
CDR3: CARGSSGGPHNEQFF

J: TRBJ1-6
V: TRBV19
size: many
D: -
length: 17
DNA: TGTGCCAGTAGCACCCTGAGGGGCAGTGGTTATAATTCACCCCTCCACTTT
CDR3: CASSTLRGSGYNSPLHF

J: TRBJ1-1
V: TRBV20-1
size: many
D: -
length: 12
DNA: TGCAGTCCCTCAAATTACGGGAGTGAAGCTTTCTTT
CDR3: CSPSNYGSEAFF

J: TRBJ2-1
V: TRBV20-1
size: many
D: TRBD1
length: 16
DNA: TGCAGTGCTAGTACCCTACAGGGGGTCGCCTACAATGAGCAGTTCTTC
CDR3: CSASTLQGVAYNEQFF

J: TRBJ2-7
V: TRBV7-9
size: few
D: -
length: 14
DNA: TGTGCCAGCAGCTTAGGCGGGACAGACTACGAGCAGTACTTC
CDR3: CASSLGGTDYEQYF

J: TRBJ2-7
V: TRBV25-1
size: many
D: TRBD1
length: 14
DNA: TGTGCCAGCACTCGGACAGGGGGCTTTTACGAGCAGTACTTC
CDR3: CASTRTGGFYEQYF

J: TRBJ2-5
V: TRBV12-3/TRBV12-4
size: many
D: TRBD2
length: 14
DNA: TGTGCCAGCAGTTTTCTAGCGGGGAGGGAGACCCAGTACTTC
CDR3: CASSFLAGRETQYF

J: TRBJ1-6
V: TRBV7-9
size: many
D: -
length: 14
DNA: TGTGCCAGCAGCTTAGCTCTCTATAATTCACCCCTCCACTTT
CDR3: CASSLALYNSPLHF

J: TRBJ2-5
V: TRBV10-2
size: many
D: TRBD2
length: 14
DNA: TGCGCCAGCGCCGGACTAGCGGGGTACGAGACCCAGTACTTC
CDR3: CASAGLAGYETQYF

J: TRBJ2-1
V: TRBV20-1
size: many
D: TRBD2
length: 12
DNA: TGCAGTGTAGGGACTAGCGGGGGGGCCCTGTTCTTC
CDR3: CSVGTSGGALFF

J: TRBJ1-2
V: TRBV29-1
size: many
D: -
length: 11
DNA: TGCAGCGTTGGGCGGGGTGGAGGCTACACCTTC
CDR3: CSVGRGGGYTF

J: TRBJ2-7
V: TRBV6-1
size: many
D: TRBD2
length: 15
DNA: TGTGCCAGCAGTTCAAGCGGGGGGAGTTCCTACGAGCAGTACTTC
CDR3: CASSSSGGSSYEQYF

J: TRBJ2-3
V: TRBV3-1
size: -
D: -
length: 13
DNA: TGTGCCAGCAGCCAAGATGACAGCTATACGCAGTATTTT
CDR3: CASSQDDSYTQYF

J: TRBJ2-5
V: TRBV7-7
size: many
D: -
length: 14
DNA: TGTGCTAGCAGCACCAACTTAATCTCGGAGACCCAGTACTTC
CDR3: CASSTNLISETQYF

J: TRBJ2-7
V: TRBV28
size: many
D: -
length: 16
DNA: TGTGCCAGCAGTGGGGGGACCGGGACAAGATTTCGGGAGCAGTACTTC
CDR3: CASSGGTGTRFREQYF

J: TRBJ2-3
V: TRBV24-1
size: -
D: TRBD2
length: 18
DNA: TGTGCCACCAGTGATTTACAGCGGGGGCGACGGTCTCCAGATACGCAGTATTTT
CDR3: CATSDLQRGRRSPDTQYF